This entry lists 18 T cell receptor beta chains sequenced from one sample in a study of blood T cell repertoires in COVID-19 (dated by TCRdb to about 2020). The library was made by the immunoSEQ multiplex PCR assay. Sourced from immuneACCESS, this table was stored by TCRdb with only in-frame sequences that have V and J called. A share of the clones is absent; for the studies checked, an unresolved V gene accounts for under half, and the remainder has no known explanation. In all, the sample holds about 390,000 clones, and around nine tenths of those were seen once. Roughly a tenth of the sample is in the top ten clones. Sequenced sample: PBMCs or T cells enriched from blood (not recorded which). These receptor sequences come from a woman between 45 and 65 years old who had recovered from COVID-19.

This chain uses TRBV2 with TRBJ2-7, with TRBD1 as a possible D gene (5 bases). CDR1 and CDR2 (germline): SNHLY, FYNNEI. V shed 1 base and J shed 6 bases, with 16 bases lying between them. The CDR3 sequence is 15 residues long. This CDR3 is CASSEGTLGVGEQYF. The CDR3 coding sequence is TGTGCCAGCAGTGAAGGGACACTTGGGGTCGGCGAGCAGTACTTC.

J is TRBJ2-5 and V is TRBV4-2, with TRBD2 identical over 9 bases. The CDR3 extends over 18 amino acids. With V trimmed by 0 bases and J by 3 bases, 11 bases remained unmatched. Germline values: CDR1 LGHNA, CDR2 YNFKEQ. The DNA for the CDR3 is TGTGCCAGCAGCCAAGAAGGTTCTAGCGGGGCCGAGGAAGAGACCCAGTACTTC. It codes for CASSQEGSSGAEEETQYF.

V usage is TRBV9 and J usage is TRBJ2-7; the D gene is possibly TRBD1 (6 bases). The CDR3 sequence is 15 residues long. The V and J ends lost 1 base and 2 bases respectively, with 13 bases between them. Germline-derived CDR1 and CDR2 are SGDLS and YYNGEE. The CDR3, as DNA: TGTGCCAGCAGCGTAACGGCGGACAGAACCTACGAGCAGTACTTC. Encoded protein: CASSVTADRTYEQYF.

This clone was seen just once. The chain carries TRBV27 and TRBJ1-1, with 7 nucleotides matching TRBD1. Germline CDR1 reads MNHEY; CDR2 reads SMNVEV (reference sequence). This CDR3 is 16 amino acids long. V lost 5 bases and J lost 3; bases outside the gene matches: 12. DNA for the CDR3: TGTGCCAGCAGTAACCTACAGGGGCTGGGGGACACTGAAGCTTTCTTT. Translation gives CASSNLQGLGDTEAFF.

The rearrangement uses TRBV7-9 and TRBJ1-4; maybe TRBD1 (6 bases). CDR1 is SEHNR and CDR2 is FQNEAQ in the germline V gene (reference sequence). V was trimmed by 5 bases and J by 0 bases, leaving 13 bases between them. CDR3 length: 16 residues. CDR3 sequence (DNA): TGTGCCAGCAGCGCTGGGACAAGGGCAACTAATGAAAAACTGTTTTTT. It encodes CASSAGTRATNEKLFF.

The chain carries TRBV24-1 and TRBJ2-3, with a possible D match to TRBD1 (6 bases). The CDR3 sequence is 17 residues long. The germline V gene has CDR1 KGHDR and CDR2 SFDVKD. Trimming left V 4 bases short and J 3 bases short, with 19 bases between. The CDR3: CATSERGHSWGTDTQYF. CDR3 bases: TGTGCCACCAGTGAGAGGGGACACTCTTGGGGGACAGATACGCAGTATTTT.

This chain joins TRBV6-5 and TRBJ2-7, with 8 bases matching TRBD2. This CDR3 has 15 amino acids. V dropped 4 bases and J dropped 5; count of bases not matched to a gene: 10. Per the germline V gene, CDR1 is MNHEY and CDR2 is SVGAGI. DNA of the CDR3: TGTGCCAGCAGTTTCAAGAGCGGGGGAAGGAACGAGCAGTACTTC. This codes for CASSFKSGGRNEQYF.

The chain couples TRBV9 to TRBJ1-4; D gene unclear. V lost 2 bases, J lost 8 bases, and 13 bases lay in between. The CDR3 is 14 residues long. Germline V gives CDR1 SGDLS, CDR2 YYNGEE. The CDR3 DNA reads as TGTGCCAGCAGCGTTGGGAGAGAAGGGGAAAAACTGTTTTTT. Protein sequence: CASSVGREGEKLFF.

The chain uses TRBV5-1 and TRBJ1-2, with TRBD1 identical over 9 bases. CDR3 length: 14 residues. The germline V gene has CDR1 SGHRS and CDR2 YFSETQ. The J segment lost 3 bases and the V segment lost 4 bases, leaving 4 bases of the junction unmatched. The CDR3 DNA follows: TGCGCCAGCAGCCCGGGACAGGGCTACTATGGCTACACCTTC. Residues: CASSPGQGYYGYTF.

The rearrangement links TRBV4-2 to TRBJ2-5; D perhaps matches TRBD2 (6 bases). Trimming removed 5 bases from V and 5 bases from J, with 15 bases in between. This CDR3 region has 14 residues. Germline V gene sequence: CDR1 LGHNA, CDR2 YNFKEQ. CDR3 bases: TGTGCCAGCAGCATCCATAGCGGAGGGGAGACCCAGTACTTC. This encodes CASSIHSGGETQYF.

This chain connects TRBV3-1 (or the pseudogene TRBV3-2) to TRBJ1-4; 7 bases align to TRBD1. Germline V gene data show CDR1 as LGHDT and CDR2 as YNNKEL (reference sequence). J lost 4 bases, V lost 2 bases, and 7 bases had no gene match. This CDR3 has 16 amino acids. The CDR3 DNA reads as TGTGCCAGCAGCCAACGAAGGGGGCTGGATAATGAAAAACTGTTTTTT. Translation gives CASSQRRGLDNEKLFF.

The chain joins TRBV28 to TRBJ1-1, with TRBD1 matching over 8 bases. The germline V gene encodes CDR1 MDHEN and CDR2 SYDVKM. This CDR3 contains 15 residues. Trimming took 2 bases from V and 3 from J; bases not matched to a gene: 5. The chain's CDR3 is CASSLIRGQYTEAFF. As DNA, the CDR3 is TGTGCCAGCAGTTTAATCAGGGGGCAGTACACTGAAGCTTTCTTT.

V usage is TRBV20-1 and J usage is TRBJ2-1; TRBD2 matches 9 bases. From germline, CDR1 is DFQATT and CDR2 SNEGSKA (reference sequence). Trimming took 3 bases from V and 5 from J; bases not matched to a gene: 14. CDR3 length equals 17 residues. This CDR3 is CSASIAGVATRHNEQFF. The CDR3 nucleotides are TGCAGTGCTAGTATAGCGGGGGTCGCGACTCGACACAATGAGCAGTTCTTC.

This rearrangement joins TRBV19 to TRBJ1-5; D is ambiguous. CDR1 is LNHDA, CDR2 SQIVND, per germline (reference sequence). With 5 bases removed from V and 5 bases from J, the gap between germline ends came to 13 bases. The CDR3 consists of 14 residues. The CDR3 region has the DNA TGTGCCAGTAGTTTGTTGCGCGGCCATCAGCCCCAGCATTTT. It codes for CASSLLRGHQPQHF.

The rearrangement links TRBV18 to TRBJ1-1, with 7 bases lining up with TRBD1. V lost 3 bases, J lost 3 bases, and 7 bases stayed unmatched. Germline CDR1 is KGHSH and CDR2 is LQKENI. The CDR3 contains 15 residues. As DNA, the CDR3 is TGTGCCAGCTCACCTTGGACAGGTAGGGACACTGAAGCTTTCTTT. Protein: CASSPWTGRDTEAFF.

The J gene is TRBJ2-7, the V gene TRBV5-1; 7 bases are shared with TRBD1. Germline CDR1 reads SGHRS; CDR2 reads YFSETQ. Trimming took 4 bases from V and 1 from J; bases not matched to a gene: 5. This CDR3 region has 14 residues. The CDR3 reads CASSTGTASYEQYF. CDR3 coding DNA: TGCGCCAGCAGCACCGGGACAGCGTCCTACGAGCAGTACTTC.

This clone was observed once. The chain links TRBV5-1 to TRBJ1-1; D not resolved. The ends were cut back, 2 bases at V and 8 bases at J, with 13 bases in the middle. CDR3 length equals 13 residues. Germline V CDR1 and CDR2: SGHRS, YFSETQ. As DNA, the CDR3 is TGCGCCAGCAGCTTCGCGGGATTAGGGGAAGCTTTCTTT. Translating it yields CASSFAGLGEAFF.

This clone was detected only once. This sequence joins TRBV4-1 and TRBJ1-4, with 8 bases that match TRBD1. The CDR3 sequence is 16 residues long. The V segment lost 0 bases and the J segment 5 bases; nucleotides outside the gene matches: 5. The germline V gene encodes CDR1 MGHRA and CDR2 YSYEKL. CDR3 DNA: TGCGCCAGCAGCCAAGATGAGGACAGGGTGAATGAAAAACTGTTTTTT. It encodes CASSQDEDRVNEKLFF.